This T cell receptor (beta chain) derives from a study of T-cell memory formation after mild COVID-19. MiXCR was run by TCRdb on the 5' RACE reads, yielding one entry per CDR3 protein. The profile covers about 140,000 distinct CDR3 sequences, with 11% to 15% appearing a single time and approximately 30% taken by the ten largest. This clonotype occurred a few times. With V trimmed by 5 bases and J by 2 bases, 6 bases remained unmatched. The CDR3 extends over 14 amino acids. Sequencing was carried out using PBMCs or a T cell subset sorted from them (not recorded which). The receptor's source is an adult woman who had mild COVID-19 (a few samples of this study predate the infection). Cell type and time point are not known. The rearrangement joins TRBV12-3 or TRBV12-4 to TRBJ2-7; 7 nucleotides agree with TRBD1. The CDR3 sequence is CASSKTGKTYEQYF. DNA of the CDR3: TGTGCCAGCAGTAAGACAGGGAAAACCTACGAGCAGTACTTC.